A single sample is the source of the 15 T cell receptor beta chains below, sequenced in a study of shared clonotypes between healthy human individuals. Naive CD8 cells comprised CD45RO-negative, CCR7-positively selected cells, excluding terminally differentiated effector memory CD45RA+ cells. Repertoires were generated with immunoSEQ multiplex PCR, while TCRdb's copy carries only in-frame clones and drops some. The table includes roughly 890,000 clones, 90% to 95% detected once. Sequencing was carried out using naive CD8+ T cells sorted from blood. These receptors were taken from a man aged 30 to 39 in good health.

The J gene is TRBJ2-1, the V gene TRBV9, with TRBD2 as a possible D gene (5 bases). With 4 bases removed from V and 0 bases from J, the gap between germline ends came to 20 bases. The CDR3 length is 18 residues. Germline loops: CDR1 SGDLS, CDR2 YYNGEE. The CDR3 loop is CASSFPKEGSSSYNEQFF. As DNA, the CDR3 is TGTGCCAGCAGCTTCCCCAAAGAGGGCAGCAGCTCCTACAATGAGCAGTTCTTC.

The V and J genes are TRBV10-3 and TRBJ2-3; D possibly corresponds to TRBD1 (7 bases). V was pared by 9 bases and J by 8 bases, with 21 bases between. Germline loops: CDR1 ENHRY, CDR2 SYGVKD. This CDR3 has 14 amino acids. The CDR3 sequence: CAMWTGDLGGTQYF. For the CDR3, the DNA is TGTGCCATGTGGACAGGCGACCTCGGGGGTACGCAGTATTTT.

In this sample, this clone turned up a few times. The V gene is TRBV13, the J gene TRBJ2-5; 8 bases are a match to TRBD1. From germline, CDR1 is PRHDT and CDR2 FYEKMQ (reference sequence). The junction had 11 bases not matched to a gene; V was cut back by 4 bases and J by 1 base. The CDR3 runs to 17 residues. CDR3 coding DNA: TGTGCCAGCAGCTGGGTGGACAGGGAGAACCTCCAAGAGACCCAGTACTTC. Amino acid sequence: CASSWVDRENLQETQYF.

This clone was counted between two and nine times. The chain couples TRBV18 to TRBJ1-5; D remains unclear. CDR1 KGHSH and CDR2 LQKENI come from the germline V gene. The CDR3 contains 14 residues. V shed 6 bases and J shed 6 bases, with 15 bases lying between them. The CDR3 DNA reads TGTGCCAGCTCGGAGCAAGGAATGCGTCAGCCCCAGCATTTT. Translating gives CASSEQGMRQPQHF.

The count of this clone is one. The chain carries TRBV2 and TRBJ1-4, with TRBD1 as a possible D gene (5 bases). V lost 4 bases and J lost 5, with 14 bases in between. The germline V gene encodes CDR1 SNHLY and CDR2 FYNNEI. This CDR3 is built from 15 residues. The CDR3 spells CASSVLETVNEKLFF. Here the CDR3 DNA reads TGTGCCAGCAGTGTGTTAGAGACAGTCAATGAAAAACTGTTTTTT.

This rearrangement joins TRBV27 to TRBJ1-5; D is undetermined. CDR3 length equals 14 residues. V lost 6 bases, J lost 2 bases, and 11 bases lay in between. Germline CDR1 is MNHEY and CDR2 is SMNVEV (reference sequence). The CDR3 sequence: CASRPSGGNQPQHF. For the CDR3, the DNA is TGTGCCAGCAGACCTTCTGGTGGCAATCAGCCCCAGCATTTT.

Only one count was recorded for this clone. CDR3 in DNA: TGTGCCAGCAGTTTCGGACTAGCGGGAGGGGGAGATACGCAGTATTTT. Its translation: CASSFGLAGGGDTQYF. This chain uses TRBV6-5 with TRBJ2-3; 15 nucleotides match TRBD2. CDR1 is MNHEY, CDR2 SVGAGI, per germline. V trimming: 4 bases; J trimming: 5 bases; junction bases outside the gene matches: 4. The length of the CDR3 is 16 residues.

The rearrangement joins TRBV5-1 to TRBJ1-1; D gene uncertain. The CDR3 is made up of 13 amino acids. Germline values: CDR1 SGHRS, CDR2 YFSETQ. V lost 6 bases and J lost 4, with 13 bases in between. CDR3 sequence (DNA): TGCGCCAGCAAAAAGAGCCCAAGCACTGAAGCTTTCTTT. Protein sequence: CASKKSPSTEAFF. Based on the CDR3 plus reference TRBV5-1 and TRBJ1-1, the full variable domain is KAGVTQTPRYLIKTRGQQVTLSCSPISGHRSVSWYQQTPGQGLQFLFEYFSETQRNKGNFPGRFSGRQFSNSRSEMNVSTLELGDSALYLCASKKSPSTEAFFGQGTRLTVV.

This chain links TRBV29-1 with TRBJ2-1, with TRBD2 matching over 9 bases. The V gene end was trimmed by 3 bases and the J gene end by 0 bases; junction bases not matched to a gene: 6. The CDR3 spans 16 residues. Germline CDR1 is SQVTM and CDR2 is ANQGSEA. The CDR3 nucleotides read TGCAGCGTTGAGGGTATTAGCGGGAGCTCCTACAATGAGCAGTTCTTC. Translating gives CSVEGISGSSYNEQFF.

This chain joins TRBV4-3 and TRBJ2-1; 8 bases line up with TRBD2. V trimming: 0 bases; J trimming: 7 bases; junction bases outside the gene matches: 8. The CDR3 length is 16 residues. The germline CDR1 and CDR2 sequences are LGHNA and YSLEER. CDR3 loop: CASSQEGAGVLNEQFF. The CDR3 region has the DNA TGCGCCAGCAGCCAAGAGGGAGCGGGAGTTCTGAATGAGCAGTTCTTC.

In DNA form, the CDR3 reads TGTGCGTCAGGGGCTCTGGGGGCCTACGAGCAGTACTTC. It codes for CASGALGAYEQYF. V usage is TRBV28 and J usage is TRBJ2-7, with D perhaps TRBD1 (6 bases). The CDR3 loop spans 13 amino acids. Germline V lookup: CDR1 MDHEN, CDR2 SYDVKM.

This clone was counted a single time. V usage is TRBV9 and J usage is TRBJ1-4; tentative D call: TRBD1 (6 bases). V lost 3 bases, J lost 6 bases, and 18 bases lay in between. Germline V CDR1 and CDR2: SGDLS, YYNGEE. The CDR3 is 16 amino acids. The CDR3 reads CASSGGGASFDEKLFF. The CDR3 bases are TGTGCCAGCAGCGGTGGGGGCGCGAGTTTTGATGAAAAACTGTTTTTT.

This clone was seen once. The chain joins TRBV10-3 to TRBJ1-1, with D maybe TRBD1 (6 bases). V was clipped by 10 bases and J by 5 bases, with 17 bases between them. The CDR3 totals 13 residues. CDR1 and CDR2 from the germline V gene are ENHRY and SYGVKD. The CDR3, as DNA: TGTGCCACTGAACAGGGCGCGAGGACTGAAGCTTTCTTT. It translates to CATEQGARTEAFF.

The rearrangement uses TRBV29-1 and TRBJ2-5, with a weak D call TRBD2 (5 bases). The length of the CDR3 is 13 residues. Germline-derived CDR1 and CDR2 are SQVTM and ANQGSEA. V dropped 7 bases and J dropped 0 bases, with 12 bases sitting between them. CDR3: CSAEDGDQETQYF. DNA of the CDR3: TGCAGCGCCGAAGACGGGGACCAAGAGACCCAGTACTTC.

About this clone itself: The identical CDR3 is also encoded by other nucleotide sequences in the sample. This sequence joins TRBV5-6 and TRBJ2-7; 9 positions agree with TRBD1. The germline CDR1 and CDR2 sequences are SGHDT and YYEEEE. The CDR3 spans 14 residues. The junction had 2 bases not matched to a gene; V was cut back by 2 bases and J by 2 bases. In DNA, the CDR3 is TGTGCCAGCAGCTTTGGGACAGGGACCTACGAGCAGTACTTC. This codes for CASSFGTGTYEQYF. Supplemented by reference TRBV5-6 and TRBJ2-7, the full variable domain reads DAGVTQSPTHLIKTRGQQVTLRCSPKSGHDTVSWYQQALGQGPQFIFQYYEEEERQRGNFPDRFSGHQFPNYSSELNVNALLLGDSALYLCASSFGTGTYEQYFGPGTRLTVT.